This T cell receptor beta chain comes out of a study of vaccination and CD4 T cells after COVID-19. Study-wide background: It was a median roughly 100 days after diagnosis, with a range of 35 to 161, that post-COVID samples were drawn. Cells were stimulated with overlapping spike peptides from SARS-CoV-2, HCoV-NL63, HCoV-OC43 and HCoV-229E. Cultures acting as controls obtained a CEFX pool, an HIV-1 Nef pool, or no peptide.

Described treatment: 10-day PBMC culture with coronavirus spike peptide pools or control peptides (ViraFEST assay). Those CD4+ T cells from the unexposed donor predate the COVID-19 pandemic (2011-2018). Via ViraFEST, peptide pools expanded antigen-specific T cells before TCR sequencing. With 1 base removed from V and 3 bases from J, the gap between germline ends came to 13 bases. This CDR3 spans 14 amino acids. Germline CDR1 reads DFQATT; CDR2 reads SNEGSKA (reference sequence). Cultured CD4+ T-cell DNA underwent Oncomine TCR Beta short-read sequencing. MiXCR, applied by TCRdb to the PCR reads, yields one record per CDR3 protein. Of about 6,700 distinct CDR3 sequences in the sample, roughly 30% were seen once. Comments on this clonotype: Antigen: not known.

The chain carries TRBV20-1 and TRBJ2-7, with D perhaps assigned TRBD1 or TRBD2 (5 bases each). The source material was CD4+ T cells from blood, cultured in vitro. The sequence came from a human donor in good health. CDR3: CSARVGTANYEQYF. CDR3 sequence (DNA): TGCAGTGCTAGAGTCGGGACGGCTAACTACGAGCAGTACTTC.